Given below is one TCR beta chain in context. This clone's antigen is unknown. The input lacks base qualities; no much larger clone sits a single base away. These data come from a study of naive and memory T cell subsets (dated by TCRdb to the late 2010s). Describing the broader study: The study applied an open-source, UMI-based TCR alpha and beta sequencing pipeline to sorted naive and memory peripheral blood T cell subsets. RNA was DNase-treated and reverse transcribed with TCR constant-region primers, mostly using SuperScript III. The results of the functional CMV T cell responses matched the IgG serology results in every case. What the study reported, not specific to this receptor: RNA-based TCR counts may be affected by expression changes linked to T cell activation and differentiation. Single alpha or beta chain sequences, rather than paired alpha/beta receptors, were used to define clonotypes. Once error correction was done, more than 95% of naive TCR sequences showed up just once, which made the naive abundance distributions much steeper than those of the memory subsets. The repertoire findings for the naive and memory subsets could not be validated against a ground truth, as none was available. TCR abundance followed a power law whose exponent differed between naive and memory subsets but was consistent across the three individuals. In both CD4 and CD8 cells, going from naive through CM, EM and EMRA, the Gini index went up while Shannon and inverse Simpson diversity went down.

From the second PCR step on, the TCR alpha and beta chain libraries were amplified in separate reactions. Donor CMV status was determined by IFNgamma production from CD4+ T cells after overnight stimulation of fresh PBMCs with CMV viral lysate. CD4 T cells were positively selected with Miltenyi beads, followed by positive selection of CD8 T cells from the CD4-negative fraction. After staining for CD3, CD4, CD8, CD45RA, CD27 and a live/dead dye, cells were sorted on a BD Aria II into four subsets based on CD45RA and CD27. Blood came from a few healthy volunteers, each fractionated into CD4 and CD8 T cells and then into four differentiation subsets. Approximately 120 ml of peripheral blood was taken from each donor, and PBMC were separated by density-gradient centrifugation on Ficoll-Paque PLUS. The sorted cells were lysed in RLT buffer, after which RNA was extracted using a Qiagen RNeasy kit and kept at -80 degrees C.

V loses 4 bases, J loses 2 bases, and the germline ends lie 21 bases apart. Per the germline V gene, SGDLS is the CDR1 and YYNGEE is the CDR2. The CDR3 goes from the cysteine to the phenylalanine over 17 residues. Left in the record is the CDR3 DNA by itself, 51 bases read in frame from the first base. The method behind the library was UMI-ligation and nested PCR. The beta constant-region primer was an equimolar mix of two oligonucleotides covering both TRBC1 and TRBC2. A single-stranded oligonucleotide containing the SP2 primer and a 12-nucleotide UMI was joined to the 3' end of the cDNA by T4 RNA ligase 1. The ligated cDNA went through four rounds of PCR with nested alpha and beta constant-region primers together with the SP2 primer. The ligation reaction was incubated at 16°C for about 20-24 hours. To avoid over-amplification, PCR2 was usually performed as a SYBR Green qPCR and halted once a predetermined threshold was reached. Apart from the first purification, every purification step used Agencourt AMPure XP magnetic beads. Libraries were quantified by Qubit and checked on a TapeStation, where a main peak was expected near 650 bp. Pooled libraries were sequenced on an Illumina MiSeq using v2 2x251 paired-end kits, and typically about 0.95-2.3 million reads were obtained per sample. Each sample was pooled at about 4.2 nM, and about 5-7% PhiX was included to help cluster recognition. Under the source paper's analysis protocol: V and J genes were assigned to Demultiplexor-processed FASTQ reads by Decombinator through tag matching, with a single base-pair mismatch being allowed. Collapsinator relied on UMIs to fix sequencing errors as well as frequency errors caused by PCR heterogeneity. CDR3Translator translated TCRs and extracted CDR3s from the conserved cysteine to the FGXG phenylalanine, flagging non-productive sequences. Gini, Shannon entropy and inverse Simpson indices were calculated on repertoires that had been subsampled to equal numbers of UMI-defined TCRs. Within the linear range, a power law was fitted by maximum likelihood to the distributions of clonotype abundance. For one naive CD8 sample, the pipeline and MIGEC produced similar UMI counts, unique TCR numbers and clonal distributions. Repertoires were searched for around 7,300 CMV-associated CDR3 sequences compiled from VDJdb and a published dataset. TCRdb trimmed the raw reads at Q25, called clones with MiXCR and kept productive beta chains. Entries that share a CDR3 protein sequence are merged under the most common genes and DNA. For this entry, the V and J calls and clone size follow TCRdb and not the study's own pipeline. Recorded for this sample are roughly 20,000 distinct CDR3 sequences; approximately 10% of them occurred a single time. The biggest ten clones account for 15% to 20% of the sample.

Sequencing was performed on central memory CD8+ T cells from blood. The sample's cell subset or site label, in plain terms: central memory, CD45RA- CD27+. The sequence was obtained from a human donor in good health. The V gene is TRBV9 and the J gene is TRBJ2-5; a tentative D match to TRBD2 spans 5 bases. The CDR3 amino acid sequence is: CASSHPREPKGQETQYF. The nucleotide sequence is given as TGTGCCAGCAGCCACCCCCGGGAACCCAAAGGACAAGAGACCCAGTACTTC.